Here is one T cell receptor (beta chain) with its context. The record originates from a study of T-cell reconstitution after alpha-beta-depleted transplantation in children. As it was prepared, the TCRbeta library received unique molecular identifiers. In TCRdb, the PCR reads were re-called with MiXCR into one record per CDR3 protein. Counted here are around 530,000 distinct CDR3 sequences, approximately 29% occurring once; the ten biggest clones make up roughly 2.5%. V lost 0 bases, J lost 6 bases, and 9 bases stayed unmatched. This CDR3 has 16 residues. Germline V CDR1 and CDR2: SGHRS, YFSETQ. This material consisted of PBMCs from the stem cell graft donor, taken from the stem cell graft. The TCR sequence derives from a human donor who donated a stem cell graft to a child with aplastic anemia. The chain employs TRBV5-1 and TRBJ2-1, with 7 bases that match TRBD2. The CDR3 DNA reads TGCGCCAGCAGCTTGGAGACGGGGGAGGGTGGCAATGAGCAGTTCTTC. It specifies CASSLETGEGGNEQFF.